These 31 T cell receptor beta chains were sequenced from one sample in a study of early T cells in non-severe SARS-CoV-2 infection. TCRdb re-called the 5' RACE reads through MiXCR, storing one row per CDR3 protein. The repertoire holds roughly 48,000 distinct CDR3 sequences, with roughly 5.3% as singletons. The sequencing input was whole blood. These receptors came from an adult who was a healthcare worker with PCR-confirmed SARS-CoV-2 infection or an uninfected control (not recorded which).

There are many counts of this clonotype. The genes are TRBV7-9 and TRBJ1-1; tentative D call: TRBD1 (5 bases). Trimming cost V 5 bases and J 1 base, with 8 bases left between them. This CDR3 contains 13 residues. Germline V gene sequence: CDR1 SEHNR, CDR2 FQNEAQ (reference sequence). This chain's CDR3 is CASSKQENTEAFF. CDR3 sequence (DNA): TGTGCCAGCAGCAAACAGGAGAACACTGAAGCTTTCTTT.

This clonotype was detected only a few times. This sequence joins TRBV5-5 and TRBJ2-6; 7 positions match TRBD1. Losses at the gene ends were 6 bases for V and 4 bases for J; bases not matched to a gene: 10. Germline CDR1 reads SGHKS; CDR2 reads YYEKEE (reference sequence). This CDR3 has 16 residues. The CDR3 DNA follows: TGTGCCAGCACCATCAAACAGGGGTCCGGGGCCAACGTCCTGACTTTC. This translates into CASTIKQGSGANVLTF.

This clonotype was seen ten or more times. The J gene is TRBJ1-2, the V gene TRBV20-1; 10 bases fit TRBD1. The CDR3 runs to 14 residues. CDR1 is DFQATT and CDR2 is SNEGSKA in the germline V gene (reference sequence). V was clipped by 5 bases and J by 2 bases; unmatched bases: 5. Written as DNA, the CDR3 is TGCAGTGCTCGCCGGACAGGGGGGAACTATGGCTACACCTTC. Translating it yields CSARRTGGNYGYTF.

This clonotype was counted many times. CDR3 region: CSVGERDTQYF. The CDR3 DNA reads TGCAGCGTTGGGGAGCGGGATACGCAGTATTTT. The chain recombines TRBV29-1 with TRBJ2-3; possibly TRBD2 for D (5 bases). This CDR3 has 11 amino acids. V lost 4 bases to trimming and J lost 6 bases, with 8 bases between them. The germline V gene has CDR1 SQVTM and CDR2 ANQGSEA.

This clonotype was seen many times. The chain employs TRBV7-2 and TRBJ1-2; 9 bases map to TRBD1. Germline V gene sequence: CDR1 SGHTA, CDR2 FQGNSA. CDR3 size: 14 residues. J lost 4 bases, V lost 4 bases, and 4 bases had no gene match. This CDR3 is CASSSDRGPYGYTF. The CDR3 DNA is TGTGCCAGCAGCTCGGACAGGGGTCCCTATGGCTACACCTTC.

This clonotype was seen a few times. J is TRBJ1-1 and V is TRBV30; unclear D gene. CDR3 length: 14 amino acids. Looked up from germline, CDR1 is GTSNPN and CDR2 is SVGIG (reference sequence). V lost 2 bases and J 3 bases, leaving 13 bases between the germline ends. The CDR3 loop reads CAWSFVRADTEAFF. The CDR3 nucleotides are TGTGCCTGGAGTTTTGTCCGGGCGGACACTGAAGCTTTCTTT. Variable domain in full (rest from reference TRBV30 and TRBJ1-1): SQTIHQWPATLVQPVGSPLSLECTVEGTSNPNLYWYRQAAGRGLQLLFYSVGIGQISSEVPQNLSASRPQDRQFILSSKKLLLSDSGFYLCAWSFVRADTEAFFGQGTRLTVV.

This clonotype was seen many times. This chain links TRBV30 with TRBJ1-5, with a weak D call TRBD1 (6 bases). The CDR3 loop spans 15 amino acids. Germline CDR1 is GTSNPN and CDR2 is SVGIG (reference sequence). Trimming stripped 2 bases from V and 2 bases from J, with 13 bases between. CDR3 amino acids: CAWSLGGLGNQPQHF. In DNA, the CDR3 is TGTGCCTGGAGTCTAGGGGGTTTGGGCAATCAGCCCCAGCATTTT.

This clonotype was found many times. CDR3 sequence reads: CSARDRTSARPTDTQYF. The CDR3 nucleotides are TGCAGTGCTAGAGATCGGACTAGCGCCAGACCTACAGATACGCAGTATTTT. The chain combines TRBV20-1 with TRBJ2-3; 9 bases map to TRBD2. Germline CDR1 is DFQATT and CDR2 is SNEGSKA (reference sequence). The V segment lost 0 bases and the J segment 3 bases; nucleotides outside the gene matches: 10. This CDR3 has 17 residues.

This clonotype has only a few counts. The CDR3 nucleotides read TGCGCCAGCAGCCCTCAGGGGGCAGTGTCAGATACGCAGTATTTT. Its translation: CASSPQGAVSDTQYF. This chain uses TRBV5-1 with TRBJ2-3, with 8 positions matching TRBD1. Losses at the gene ends were 4 bases for V and 4 bases for J; bases not matched to a gene: 8. This CDR3 has 15 amino acids. Germline CDR1 and CDR2: SGHRS and YFSETQ.

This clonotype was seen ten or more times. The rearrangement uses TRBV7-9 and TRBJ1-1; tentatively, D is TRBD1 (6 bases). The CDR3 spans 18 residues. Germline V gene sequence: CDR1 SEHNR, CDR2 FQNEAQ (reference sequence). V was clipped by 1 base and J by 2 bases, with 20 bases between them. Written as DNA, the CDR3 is TGTGCCAGCAGCTTAGACATTCGTCGCAGGGGTCAAAACACTGAAGCTTTCTTT. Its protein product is CASSLDIRRRGQNTEAFF.

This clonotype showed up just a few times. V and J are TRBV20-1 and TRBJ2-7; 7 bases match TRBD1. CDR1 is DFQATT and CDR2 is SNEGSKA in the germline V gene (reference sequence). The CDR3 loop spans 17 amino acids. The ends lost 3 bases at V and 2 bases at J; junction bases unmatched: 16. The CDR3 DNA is TGCAGTGCTAGTCCCCTAAGGGGCTTAGACAGGGCCTACGAGCAGTACTTC. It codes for CSASPLRGLDRAYEQYF.

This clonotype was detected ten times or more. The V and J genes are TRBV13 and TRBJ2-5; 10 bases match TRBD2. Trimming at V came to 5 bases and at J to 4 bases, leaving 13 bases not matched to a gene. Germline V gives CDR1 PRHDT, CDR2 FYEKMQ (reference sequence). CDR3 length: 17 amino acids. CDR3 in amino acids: CASSPNPGTSVGETQYF. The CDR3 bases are TGTGCCAGCAGCCCAAATCCCGGGACTAGCGTTGGAGAGACCCAGTACTTC.

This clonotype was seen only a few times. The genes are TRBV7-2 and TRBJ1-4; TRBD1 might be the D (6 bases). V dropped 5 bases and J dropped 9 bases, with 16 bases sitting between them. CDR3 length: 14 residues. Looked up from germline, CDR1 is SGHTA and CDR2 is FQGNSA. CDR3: CASSTQGRRKKLFF. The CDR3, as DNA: TGTGCCAGCAGCACACAGGGCCGGAGGAAAAAACTGTTTTTT.

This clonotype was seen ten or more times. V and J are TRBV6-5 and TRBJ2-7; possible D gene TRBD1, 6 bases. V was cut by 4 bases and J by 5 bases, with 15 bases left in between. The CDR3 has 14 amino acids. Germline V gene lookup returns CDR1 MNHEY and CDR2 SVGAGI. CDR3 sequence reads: CASSLKGVHHEQYF. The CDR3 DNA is TGTGCCAGCAGTTTAAAGGGGGTCCACCACGAGCAGTACTTC.

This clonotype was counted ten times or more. The CDR3: CATSRDLEETQYF. The CDR3 DNA follows: TGTGCCACCAGCAGAGATTTAGAGGAGACCCAGTACTTC. This chain links TRBV15 with TRBJ2-5; D remains ambiguous. The CDR3 covers 13 residues. Germline V gene lookup returns CDR1 LNHNV and CDR2 YYDKDF (reference sequence). Trimming removed 0 bases from V and 5 bases from J, with 7 bases in between.

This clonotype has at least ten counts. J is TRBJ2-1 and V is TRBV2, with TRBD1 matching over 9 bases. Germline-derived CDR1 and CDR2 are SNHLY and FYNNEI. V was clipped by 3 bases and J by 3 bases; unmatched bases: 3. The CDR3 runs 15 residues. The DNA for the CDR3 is TGTGCCAGCAGTGAGCAGACAGGGGGCTACAATGAGCAGTTCTTC. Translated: CASSEQTGGYNEQFF.

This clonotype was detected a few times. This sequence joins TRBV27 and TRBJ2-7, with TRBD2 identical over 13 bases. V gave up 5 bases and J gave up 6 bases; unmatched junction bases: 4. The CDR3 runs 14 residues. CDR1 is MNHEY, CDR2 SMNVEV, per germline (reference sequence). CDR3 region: CASSTSGRATEQYF. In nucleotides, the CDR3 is TGTGCCAGCAGTACTAGCGGGAGGGCCACCGAGCAGTACTTC.

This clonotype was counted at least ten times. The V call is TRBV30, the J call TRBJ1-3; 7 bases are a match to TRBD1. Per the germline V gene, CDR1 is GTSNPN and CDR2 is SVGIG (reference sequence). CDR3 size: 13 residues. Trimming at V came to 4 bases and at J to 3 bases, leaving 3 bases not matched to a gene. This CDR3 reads CAWTTGVGNTIYF. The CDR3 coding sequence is TGTGCCTGGACAACAGGGGTTGGAAACACCATATATTTT.

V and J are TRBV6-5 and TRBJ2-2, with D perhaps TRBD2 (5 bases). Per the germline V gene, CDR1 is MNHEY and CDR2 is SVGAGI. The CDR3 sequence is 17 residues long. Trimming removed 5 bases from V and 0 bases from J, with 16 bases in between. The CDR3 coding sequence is TGTGCCAGCAGTCGACGGACTGGGATCGCGAACACCGGGGAGCTGTTTTTT. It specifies CASSRRTGIANTGELFF.

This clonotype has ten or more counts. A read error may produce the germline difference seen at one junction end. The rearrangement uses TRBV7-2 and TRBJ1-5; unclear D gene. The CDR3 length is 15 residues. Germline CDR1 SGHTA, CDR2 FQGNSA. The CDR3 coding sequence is TGTGCCAGCAGCTCGGACTCCCGAAGCACTCAGCCCCAGCATTTT. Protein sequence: CASSSDSRSTQPQHF. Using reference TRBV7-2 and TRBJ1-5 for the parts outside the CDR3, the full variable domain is GAGVSQSPSNKVTEKGKDVELRCDPISGHTALYWYRQSLGQGLEFLIYFQGNSAPDKSGLPSDRFSAERTGGSVSTLTIQRTQQEDSAVYLCASSSDSRSTQPQHFGDGTRLSIL.

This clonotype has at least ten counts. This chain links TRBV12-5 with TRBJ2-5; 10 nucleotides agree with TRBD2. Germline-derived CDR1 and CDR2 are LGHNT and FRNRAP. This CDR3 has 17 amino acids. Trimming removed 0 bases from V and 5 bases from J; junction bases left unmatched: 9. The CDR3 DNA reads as TGTGCTAGTGGTTTGGTACAGTCTAGCGGGAGTGGCGAGACCCAGTACTTC. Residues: CASGLVQSSGSGETQYF.

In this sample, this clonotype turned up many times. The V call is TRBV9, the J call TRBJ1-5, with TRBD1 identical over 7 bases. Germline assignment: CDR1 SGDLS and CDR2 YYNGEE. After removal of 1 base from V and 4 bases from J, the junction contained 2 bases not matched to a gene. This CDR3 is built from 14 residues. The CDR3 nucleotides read TGTGCCAGCAGCGTAAAGGGGGCGAATCAGCCCCAGCATTTT. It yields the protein CASSVKGANQPQHF.

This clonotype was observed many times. CDR3 protein: CASSLARAGGYTF. CDR3 bases: TGTGCCAGCAGCTTAGCGAGGGCAGGTGGCTACACCTTC. This chain joins TRBV7-9 and TRBJ1-2; D is unclear. The germline V and J ends were trimmed by 0 bases and 7 bases, with 9 bases remaining between them. The CDR3 is made up of 13 amino acids. Germline V gene lookup returns CDR1 SEHNR and CDR2 FQNEAQ (reference sequence).

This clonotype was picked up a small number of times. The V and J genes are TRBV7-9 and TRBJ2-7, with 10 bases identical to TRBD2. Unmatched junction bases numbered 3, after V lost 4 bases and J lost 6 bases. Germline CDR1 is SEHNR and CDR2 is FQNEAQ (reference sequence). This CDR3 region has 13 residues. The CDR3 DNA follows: TGTGCCAGCAGCTCTAGCGGGAGAGGCGAGCAGTACTTC. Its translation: CASSSSGRGEQYF.

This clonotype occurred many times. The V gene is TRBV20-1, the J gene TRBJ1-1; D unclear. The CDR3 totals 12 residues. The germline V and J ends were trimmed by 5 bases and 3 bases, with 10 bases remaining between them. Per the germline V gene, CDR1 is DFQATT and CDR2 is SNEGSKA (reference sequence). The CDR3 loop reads CSARPGDTEAFF. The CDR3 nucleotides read TGCAGTGCTCGGCCCGGGGACACTGAAGCTTTCTTT.

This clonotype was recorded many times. CDR3 sequence (DNA): TGTGCCGCAGGCCCGGGCGGAGCGAACACCGGGGAGCTGTTTTTT. Protein sequence: CAAGPGGANTGELFF. The chain couples TRBV9 to TRBJ2-2; no definite D call. Trimming stripped 10 bases from V and 0 bases from J, with 16 bases between. CDR1 SGDLS and CDR2 YYNGEE come from the germline V gene. There are 15 residues in the CDR3.

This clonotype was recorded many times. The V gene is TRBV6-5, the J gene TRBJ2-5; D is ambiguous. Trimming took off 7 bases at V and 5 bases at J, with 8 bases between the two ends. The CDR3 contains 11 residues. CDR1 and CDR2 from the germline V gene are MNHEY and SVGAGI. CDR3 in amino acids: CASTHLETQYF. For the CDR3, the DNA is TGTGCCAGCACCCATTTGGAGACCCAGTACTTC.

DNA of the CDR3: TGTGCCAGCAGGCCCCCGGGGACAGATACGCAGTATTTT. Protein sequence: CASRPPGTDTQYF. The V call is TRBV9, the J call TRBJ2-3; a weak D match, TRBD2 (5 bases). V lost 5 bases and J lost 3, with 10 bases in between. CDR1 and CDR2 (germline): SGDLS, YYNGEE. The CDR3 spans 13 residues.

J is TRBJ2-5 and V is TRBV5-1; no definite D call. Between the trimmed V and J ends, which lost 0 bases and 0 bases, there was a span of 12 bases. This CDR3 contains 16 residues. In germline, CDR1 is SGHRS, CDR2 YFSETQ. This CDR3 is CASSLASMGYQETQYF. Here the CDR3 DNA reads TGCGCCAGCAGCTTGGCTTCGATGGGGTACCAAGAGACCCAGTACTTC.

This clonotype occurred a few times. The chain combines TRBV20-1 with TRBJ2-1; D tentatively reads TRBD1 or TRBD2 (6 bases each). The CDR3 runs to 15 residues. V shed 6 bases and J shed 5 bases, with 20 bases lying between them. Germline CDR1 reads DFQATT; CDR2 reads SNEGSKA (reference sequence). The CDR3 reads CSAPEWGAWHNEQFF. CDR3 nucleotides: TGCAGTGCCCCCGAATGGGGGGCCTGGCACAATGAGCAGTTCTTC.

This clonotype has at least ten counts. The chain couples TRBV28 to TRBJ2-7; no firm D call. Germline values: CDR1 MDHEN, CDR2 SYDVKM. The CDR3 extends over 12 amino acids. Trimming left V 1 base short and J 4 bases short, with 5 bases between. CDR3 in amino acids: CASSLSQYEQYF. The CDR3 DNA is TGTGCCAGCAGTTTATCGCAGTACGAGCAGTACTTC.